One sample yielded the 9 T cell receptor beta chains listed below, sequenced in a study of immune evolution from preneoplasia to lung adenocarcinoma. TCRdb's copy holds only in-frame clones and misses some; the assay was immunoSEQ multiplex PCR. The sample gives around 3,800 clones, roughly 81% of which show up once; around a sixth is in the top ten. Sequencing used FFPE minimally invasive lung adenocarcinoma tissue. The receptors here all came from a person aged 55-80 years with lung adenocarcinoma.

The chain has TRBV30 and TRBJ2-2; 9 nucleotides agree with TRBD1. Per the germline V gene, CDR1 is GTSNPN and CDR2 is SVGIG (reference sequence). This CDR3 spans 16 amino acids. V dropped 5 bases and J dropped 0; count of bases not matched to a gene: 7. The CDR3 reads CAWYLRDRANTGELFF. The CDR3 DNA follows: TGTGCCTGGTACCTTAGGGACAGGGCGAACACCGGGGAGCTGTTTTTT.

CDR3 nucleotide sequence: TGTGCCAGCAGCCATGTAGGTGGGGCCAACGTCCTGACTTTC. It translates to CASSHVGGANVLTF. The rearrangement links TRBV14 to TRBJ2-6; D unclear. The CDR3 has 14 residues. Deletions cut 3 bases from V and 3 bases from J, with 6 bases between. CDR1 and CDR2 from the germline V gene are SGHDN and FVKESK.

CDR3 residues: CASTPSPSRMNTDTQYF. The CDR3 bases are TGTGCCAGCACCCCTAGTCCGTCAAGAATGAACACAGATACGCAGTATTTT. The rearrangement joins TRBV5-5 to TRBJ2-3; D remains unclear. Germline V gene lookup returns CDR1 SGHKS and CDR2 YYEKEE (reference sequence). This CDR3 contains 17 residues. The germline V and J ends were trimmed by 6 bases and 2 bases, with 22 bases remaining between them.

V and J are TRBV28 and TRBJ2-2; tentative D call: TRBD2 (6 bases). Trimming left V 6 bases short and J 7 bases short, with 15 bases between. Germline CDR1 MDHEN, CDR2 SYDVKM. CDR3 size: 14 residues. CDR3 amino acids: CASSPVGRLGELFF. The CDR3 nucleotides are TGTGCCAGCAGCCCCGTGGGGAGGCTCGGGGAGCTGTTTTTT.

The genes are TRBV29-1 and TRBJ2-1, with no clear D. With 3 bases removed from V and 10 bases from J, the gap between germline ends came to 10 bases. The germline CDR1 and CDR2 sequences are SQVTM and ANQGSEA. CDR3 length equals 11 residues. The DNA of the CDR3 is TGCAGCGTTGACGGGTCGAGCGAGCAGTTCTTC. This translates into CSVDGSSEQFF.

J is TRBJ2-1 and V is TRBV15, with D hard to call. There are 13 residues in the CDR3. Trimming cost V 3 bases and J 6 bases, with 9 bases left between them. CDR1 LNHNV and CDR2 YYDKDF come from the germline V gene (reference sequence). In DNA form, the CDR3 reads TGTGCCACCAGCAGCAGTTCCCTCAATGAGCAGTTCTTC. Protein: CATSSSSLNEQFF.

The chain employs TRBV15 and TRBJ1-1, with 8 bases fitting TRBD1. The CDR3 extends over 15 amino acids. V trimming: 1 base; J trimming: 4 bases; junction bases outside the gene matches: 5. Germline CDR1 LNHNV, CDR2 YYDKDF (reference sequence). The CDR3 reads CATSRGTGWFTEAFF. The CDR3 DNA sequence: TGTGCCACCAGCAGAGGGACAGGGTGGTTCACTGAAGCTTTCTTT.

The chain employs TRBV28 and TRBJ1-6; D possibly corresponds to TRBD1 (6 bases). Germline values: CDR1 MDHEN, CDR2 SYDVKM. The V end lost 6 bases, the J end lost 10 bases, and 25 bases lay between the germline ends. The CDR3 length is 17 residues. The CDR3 is CASSSERLQGTGSPLHF. As DNA, the CDR3 is TGTGCCAGCAGCTCCGAGCGGCTACAGGGAACGGGGTCACCCCTCCACTTT.

This clone was seen only once. The chain uses TRBV5-3 and TRBJ2-7, with D possibly matching TRBD1 (5 bases). TRBV5-3 is an ORF, with its function uncertain. This CDR3 comprises 16 residues. With 0 bases removed from V and 1 base from J, the gap between germline ends came to 14 bases. CDR3 region: CARSLVRLTVSYEQYF. CDR3 bases: TGTGCCAGAAGCTTGGTAAGGCTGACAGTTTCCTACGAGCAGTACTTC.